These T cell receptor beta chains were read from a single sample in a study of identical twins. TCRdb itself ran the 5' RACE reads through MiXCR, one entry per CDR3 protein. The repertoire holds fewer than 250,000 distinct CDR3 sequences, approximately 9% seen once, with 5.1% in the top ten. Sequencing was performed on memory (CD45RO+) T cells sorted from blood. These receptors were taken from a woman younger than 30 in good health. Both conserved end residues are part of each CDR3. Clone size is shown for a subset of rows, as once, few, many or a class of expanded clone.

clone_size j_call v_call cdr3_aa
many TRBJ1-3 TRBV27 CASSLSWAGNTIYF
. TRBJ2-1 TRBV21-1 CASSNPLVHEQFF
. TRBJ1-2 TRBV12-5 CAVAAGQGYGGYTF
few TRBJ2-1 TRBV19 CASSISGSDAEQFF
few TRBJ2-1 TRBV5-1 CASSFPPGNEQFF
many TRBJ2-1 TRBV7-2 CASSLASQRERGEQFF
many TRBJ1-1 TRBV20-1 CSARPYNRGNEAFF
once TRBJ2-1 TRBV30 CAWSVRLAGGNEQFF
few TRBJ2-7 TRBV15 CATSRDLARSYEQYF
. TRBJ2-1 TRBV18 CASSPPLGYEQFF